These 11 T cell receptor beta chains share one sample of origin, sequenced in a study of breast tumors, draining lymph nodes, adjacent tissues. TCRdb re-called the multiplex PCR reads with MiXCR, one entry per CDR3 protein. The sample has some 170,000 distinct CDR3 sequences, about 33% seen once; the top ten hold approximately 3.9%. The lymph nodes were axillary draining lymph nodes from breast cancer patients. Sequencing input: axillary lymph node tissue. Every receptor here comes from a female donor with breast cancer. Some clones in this sample may be carry-over from other donors' samples.

This clonotype came up many times. This chain uses TRBV19 with TRBJ2-1, with D unclear. V was trimmed by 0 bases and J by 0 bases, leaving 9 bases between them. The germline V gene has CDR1 LNHDA and CDR2 SQIVND (reference sequence). This CDR3 contains 16 residues. CDR3 DNA: TGTGCCAGTAGTATAGATCGCGGAAACTCCTACAATGAGCAGTTCTTC. It encodes CASSIDRGNSYNEQFF.

Details on this clonotype: One end of the junction does not line up with germline, which may come from a read error. CDR3 DNA: TGCGCCAGCAACCAAATTCGGATGGCAGAGACCCAGTGCTTC. Residues: CASNQIRMAETQCF. This rearrangement joins TRBV4-1 to TRBJ2-5; no clear D. The germline CDR1 and CDR2 sequences are MGHRA and YSYEKL. The CDR3 is 14 amino acids.

This clonotype was detected many times. The gene calls are TRBV5-1 and TRBJ2-2, with D tentatively TRBD1 or TRBD2 (5 bases each). CDR1 is SGHRS, CDR2 YFSETQ, per germline. The CDR3 has 15 residues. V lost 0 bases and J lost 6, with 12 bases in between. CDR3 DNA: TGCGCCAGCAGCTTGGTCATCCAGGGAGCCGGGGAGCTGTTTTTT. Translation gives CASSLVIQGAGELFF.

This clonotype was picked up many times. The chain is built from TRBV10-3 and TRBJ2-5; D unclear. The CDR3 length is 14 residues. Between the trimmed V and J ends, which lost 3 bases and 4 bases, there was a span of 12 bases. The germline V gene has CDR1 ENHRY and CDR2 SYGVKD. The DNA for the CDR3 is TGTGCCATCAGTGAAGGGATTGGCTTAGAGACCCAGTACTTC. Its translation is CAISEGIGLETQYF.

The CDR3 DNA follows: TGTGCCAGCAGTTCAATGACTAGTAAGATCGCAGATACGCAGTATTTT. This codes for CASSSMTSKIADTQYF. The chain links TRBV28 to TRBJ2-3; TRBD2 is a possible D gene (6 bases). Trimming cost V 4 bases and J 4 bases, with 18 bases left between them. The CDR3 runs 16 residues. CDR1 MDHEN and CDR2 SYDVKM come from the germline V gene.

This clonotype appeared many times. The gene calls are TRBV4-2 and TRBJ2-7; 8 nucleotides align to TRBD1. The CDR3 runs to 15 residues. Germline V CDR1 and CDR2: LGHNA, YNFKEQ. Germline trimming cut 0 bases from V and 5 bases from J; bases unmatched to any gene: 6. CDR3 bases: TGTGCCAGCAGCCAAGAGGGACAGGAGGCCCACGAGCAGTACTTC. It translates to CASSQEGQEAHEQYF.

This clonotype was observed at least ten times. The V call is TRBV7-2, the J call TRBJ2-2, with D possibly being TRBD1 or TRBD2 (5 bases each). Germline V CDR1 and CDR2: SGHTA, FQGNSA. The CDR3 has 14 residues. V shed 3 bases and J shed 3 bases, with 8 bases lying between them. The CDR3 loop is CASSLGVDTGELFF. In DNA, the CDR3 is TGTGCCAGCAGCTTGGGGGTTGACACCGGGGAGCTGTTTTTT.

This clonotype was recorded many times. V is TRBV18 and J is TRBJ1-5; D gene unclear. Germline V gene sequence: CDR1 KGHSH, CDR2 LQKENI. The CDR3 runs to 17 residues. V was clipped by 0 bases and J by 5 bases, with 17 bases between them. The CDR3 DNA reads TGTGCCAGCTCACCACCGGGTAGCTCCAGGCCGGATCAGCCCCAGCATTTT. Translating gives CASSPPGSSRPDQPQHF.

Of note for this clonotype: The CDR3 carries no conserved terminal phenylalanine or tryptophan, so it likely arises from a read error. The chain joins TRBV19 to TRBJ1-6, with TRBD1 matching over 11 bases. Unmatched junction bases numbered 6, after V lost 6 bases and J lost 5 bases. The CDR3 is 16 amino acids. Germline assignment: CDR1 LNHDA and CDR2 SQIVND (reference sequence). CDR3 protein: CASRPRTGGNNSPLHS. As DNA, the CDR3 is TGTGCCAGTAGACCTCGGACAGGGGGCAATAATTCACCCCTCCACTCC.

As concerns this clonotype: Compared with germline, one end of the junction differs, possibly owing to a read error. The V gene is TRBV9, the J gene TRBJ1-3, with a weak D call TRBD1 (5 bases). CDR3 length equals 15 residues. Germline lookup yields CDR1 SGDLS and CDR2 YYNGEE. The CDR3 DNA is TGTGCCAGCAGCGTTGGGGGTGTGTCTGGAAACACCACATATTTT. It codes for CASSVGGVSGNTTYF.

This clonotype was seen only a few times. A much bigger clone sits one base away, suggesting this may be a read error. This CDR3 is CSARDIANYAYTF. The CDR3, as DNA: TGCAGTGCTAGAGATATAGCTAACTATGCCTACACCTTC. V is TRBV20-1 and J is TRBJ1-2; D is uncertain. CDR3 size: 13 residues. Germline V gene data show CDR1 as DFQATT and CDR2 as SNEGSKA (reference sequence).